These 30 T cell receptor beta chains originate from one sample sequenced in a study of monozygotic twins with cystic fibrosis. Assay used: immunoSEQ multiplex PCR; TCRdb lists only in-frame clones, some missing. The top ten hold approximately 0.19% of the sample, which has 34,000 or so clones, about 93% seen once. Sequenced material: blood. The receptors come from a boy between 2 and 15 years old with cystic fibrosis.

This chain joins TRBV18 and TRBJ2-2, with unresolved D. Germline values: CDR1 KGHSH, CDR2 LQKENI. CDR3 size: 15 residues. V shed 3 bases and J shed 4 bases, with 12 bases lying between them. The CDR3 DNA sequence: TGTGCCAGCTCACCCGATGTGCCGAGCACCGGGGAGCTGTTTTTT. Translated: CASSPDVPSTGELFF.

V is TRBV19 and J is TRBJ1-1; D remains ambiguous. The ends were cut back, 3 bases at V and 1 base at J, with 15 bases in the middle. CDR1 LNHDA and CDR2 SQIVND come from the germline V gene (reference sequence). This CDR3 comprises 16 residues. The CDR3 is CASSILRGPSNTEAFF. CDR3 coding DNA: TGTGCCAGTAGTATCCTCCGTGGGCCATCGAACACTGAAGCTTTCTTT.

This chain uses TRBV27 with TRBJ2-7; D remains ambiguous. Trimming shortened V by 3 bases and J by 2 bases, and 14 bases separated the two germline ends. CDR1 and CDR2 from the germline V gene are MNHEY and SMNVEV (reference sequence). The CDR3 loop spans 15 amino acids. CDR3 nucleotides: TGTGCCAGCAGTTTCGCGGACCCTGTTCCCTACGAGCAGTACTTC. It codes for CASSFADPVPYEQYF.

The chain has TRBV29-1 and TRBJ2-1; weak D call: TRBD2 (5 bases). The germline CDR1 and CDR2 sequences are SQVTM and ANQGSEA. V was clipped by 1 base and J by 8 bases, with 15 bases between them. The CDR3 is 14 residues long. CDR3 coding DNA: TGCAGCGTTGAAGGACGGGGTCAGCTCGATGAGCAGTTCTTC. Translating it yields CSVEGRGQLDEQFF.

The chain employs TRBV5-1 and TRBJ2-5; D is perhaps TRBD1 (6 bases). V was trimmed by 7 bases and J by 1 base, leaving 11 bases between them. Germline V gene sequence: CDR1 SGHRS, CDR2 YFSETQ. This CDR3 has 13 amino acids. In DNA form, the CDR3 reads TGCGCCAGCTGGGGGACATCCCAAGAGACCCAGTACTTC. As protein: CASWGTSQETQYF.

The CDR3 loop reads CASSVDQVEGGYTF. CDR3 in DNA: TGTGCCAGCAGCGTAGATCAGGTTGAGGGTGGCTACACCTTC. This rearrangement joins TRBV9 to TRBJ1-2; D gene unclear. This CDR3 region has 14 residues. Trimming removed 0 bases at V and 7 bases at J, with 13 bases between. Germline CDR1 SGDLS, CDR2 YYNGEE.

This clone showed up just once. The chain couples TRBV27 to TRBJ2-1; D gene ambiguous. Per the germline V gene, CDR1 is MNHEY and CDR2 is SMNVEV (reference sequence). The CDR3 is 12 amino acids. V lost 5 bases to trimming and J lost 8 bases, with 10 bases between them. This CDR3 is CASSLLGDEQFF. The CDR3, as DNA: TGTGCCAGCAGTCTACTGGGCGATGAGCAGTTCTTC.

The chain combines TRBV27 with TRBJ2-1; 10 bases line up with TRBD2. J lost 9 bases, V lost 4 bases, and 9 bases had no gene match. In germline, CDR1 is MNHEY, CDR2 SMNVEV (reference sequence). The CDR3 is 15 amino acids. The CDR3 DNA reads TGTGCCAGCAGTTACAGCGGGGGGGCAGGCGGTGAGCAGTTCTTC. This gives the protein CASSYSGGAGGEQFF.

The chain combines TRBV18 with TRBJ2-7, with a weak D call TRBD1 (5 bases). CDR3 size: 13 residues. Trimming cost V 6 bases and J 7 bases, with 16 bases left between them. Germline V gene lookup returns CDR1 KGHSH and CDR2 LQKENI. This CDR3 is CASSAQGQGEQYF. DNA of the CDR3: TGTGCCAGCTCCGCCCAGGGCCAAGGGGAGCAGTACTTC.

V usage is TRBV7-9 and J usage is TRBJ2-3, with 9 nucleotides matching TRBD2. Germline V gene data show CDR1 as SEHNR and CDR2 as FQNEAQ (reference sequence). This CDR3 has 15 residues. V lost 4 bases to trimming and J lost 2 bases; unmatched junction nucleotides: 4. The chain's CDR3 is CASSSAGGNTDTQYF. The CDR3 bases are TGTGCCAGCAGCTCAGCGGGGGGCAACACAGATACGCAGTATTTT.

This chain joins TRBV4-3 and TRBJ1-1; tentative D call: TRBD1 (6 bases). CDR3 length: 15 amino acids. The germline gives CDR1 LGHNA, CDR2 YSLEER. Between the trimmed V and J ends, which lost 2 bases and 1 base, there was a span of 11 bases. The CDR3 region is CASSQNRAGNTEAFF. The CDR3 region has the DNA TGCGCCAGCAGCCAAAACAGGGCGGGGAACACTGAAGCTTTCTTT.

This clone was found a few times. V gene TRBV7-9 combines with J gene TRBJ1-5; the match to TRBD1 covers 9 bases. This CDR3 region has 15 residues. J lost 4 bases, V lost 5 bases, and 6 bases had no gene match. CDR1 and CDR2 from the germline V gene are SEHNR and FQNEAQ (reference sequence). The CDR3 region has the DNA TGTGCCAGCAGCAAGACAGGGGGTCTGAATCAGCCCCAGCATTTT. It codes for CASSKTGGLNQPQHF.

The rearrangement uses TRBV27 and TRBJ2-1; TRBD1 matches 7 bases. The V gene's germline CDR1 is MNHEY and CDR2 SMNVEV (reference sequence). V trimming: 8 bases; J trimming: 4 bases; junction bases outside the gene matches: 5. The CDR3 contains 13 residues. The CDR3 spells CASGNRGYNEQFF. Written as DNA, the CDR3 is TGTGCCAGCGGTAACAGGGGTTACAATGAGCAGTTCTTC.

The chain couples TRBV4-1 to TRBJ1-1; unclear D gene. V dropped 5 bases and J dropped 0 bases, with 13 bases sitting between them. The CDR3 runs to 15 residues. Germline-derived CDR1 and CDR2 are MGHRA and YSYEKL. DNA of the CDR3: TGCGCCAGCAGCTGGGCCGACGAAATGAACACTGAAGCTTTCTTT. Protein product: CASSWADEMNTEAFF.

This chain joins TRBV7-9 and TRBJ2-7, with D hard to call. The CDR3 is 13 amino acids. Germline loops: CDR1 SEHNR, CDR2 FQNEAQ (reference sequence). V lost 1 base, J lost 0 bases, and 4 bases lay in between. The CDR3 is CASSLDVSYEQYF. For the CDR3, the DNA is TGTGCCAGCAGCTTAGACGTCTCCTACGAGCAGTACTTC. Full variable domain (remainder filled in from reference TRBV7-9 and TRBJ2-7): DTGVSQNPRHKITKRGQNVTFRCDPISEHNRLYWYRQTLGQGPEFLTYFQNEAQLEKSRLLSDRFSAERPKGSFSTLEIQRTEQGDSAMYLCASSLDVSYEQYFGPGTRLTVT.

This clone appeared a single time. The V gene is TRBV6-5, the J gene TRBJ2-1; D gene unclear. Trimming left V 5 bases short and J 7 bases short, with 6 bases between. The germline V gene has CDR1 MNHEY and CDR2 SVGAGI. This CDR3 spans 11 amino acids. The CDR3 nucleotides read TGTGCCAGCAGTCAAAGTAATGAGCAGTTCTTC. This codes for CASSQSNEQFF.

The chain couples TRBV7-3 to TRBJ1-1; D is unresolved. The germline CDR1 and CDR2 sequences are SGHTA and FQGTGA. V was trimmed by 2 bases and J by 6 bases, leaving 16 bases between them. The CDR3 extends over 15 amino acids. CDR3 sequence (DNA): TGTGCCAGCAGCTTAGTAGGCGGGTTTATGGCTGAAGCTTTCTTT. This gives the protein CASSLVGGFMAEAFF. Filled out from reference TRBV7-3 and TRBJ1-1, the complete variable domain reads GAGVSQTPSNKVTEKGKYVELRCDPISGHTALYWYRQSLGQGPEFLIYFQGTGAADDSGLPNDRFFAVRPEGSVSTLKIQRTERGDSAVYLCASSLVGGFMAEAFFGQGTRLTVV.

The chain employs TRBV19 and TRBJ1-2, with 8 nucleotides matching TRBD1. CDR3 length equals 13 residues. J gave up 4 bases and V 5 bases, and 3 bases lay outside the gene matches. Germline CDR1 reads LNHDA; CDR2 reads SQIVND (reference sequence). The CDR3 reads CASSLQGGYGYTF. The CDR3 DNA sequence: TGTGCCAGTAGTTTACAGGGGGGCTATGGCTACACCTTC.

A single count supports this clone. V usage is TRBV5-8 and J usage is TRBJ2-5; D not resolved. The CDR3 spans 15 residues. CDR1 and CDR2 from the germline V gene are SGHTS and YDEGEE. V lost 0 bases to trimming and J lost 1 base, with 10 bases between them. The CDR3 loop reads CASSLVAGLQETQYF. The DNA of the CDR3 is TGTGCCAGCAGCTTGGTCGCCGGGCTCCAAGAGACCCAGTACTTC.

The chain has TRBV6-6 and TRBJ2-7, with TRBD1 as a possible D gene (5 bases). The germline V gene encodes CDR1 MNHNY and CDR2 SVGAGI (reference sequence). The length of the CDR3 is 14 residues. V dropped 2 bases and J dropped 6 bases, with 14 bases sitting between them. The CDR3 protein is CASSYEYRSSEQYF. The CDR3 bases are TGTGCCAGCAGTTACGAGTACAGGTCGAGCGAGCAGTACTTC.

This clone was seen once. The CDR3 sequence is CASSLAFQGHEQYF. The CDR3 nucleotides are TGTGCCAGCAGCTTAGCCTTCCAGGGCCACGAGCAGTACTTC. This rearrangement joins TRBV7-9 to TRBJ2-7; weak D call: TRBD1 (5 bases). Germline assignment: CDR1 SEHNR and CDR2 FQNEAQ (reference sequence). This CDR3 has 14 residues. Trimming took off 0 bases at V and 5 bases at J, with 11 bases between the two ends.

The CDR3 region is CASSTQGAGANVLTF. CDR3 nucleotides: TGTGCCAGTAGTACTCAGGGGGCTGGGGCCAACGTCCTGACTTTC. This chain joins TRBV19 and TRBJ2-6; 7 bases line up with TRBD1. Per the germline V gene, CDR1 is LNHDA and CDR2 is SQIVND (reference sequence). The CDR3 runs 15 residues. The V segment lost 4 bases and the J segment 2 bases; nucleotides outside the gene matches: 2. Using reference TRBV19 and TRBJ2-6 for the parts outside the CDR3, the full variable domain is DGGITQSPKYLFRKEGQNVTLSCEQNLNHDAMYWYRQDPGQGLRLIYYSQIVNDFQKGDIAEGYSVSREKKESFPLTVTSAQKNPTAFYLCASSTQGAGANVLTFGAGSRLTVL.

There are a few counts of this clone. The junction shows a germline mismatch at one end, possibly a read error. This chain joins TRBV7-7 and TRBJ1-1, with D perhaps matching TRBD1 (5 bases). Germline CDR1 is SSHAT and CDR2 is FNYEAQ (reference sequence). This CDR3 spans 13 amino acids. The CDR3 sequence is CASSSLPGTEAFF. For the CDR3, the DNA is TGTGCTAGCAGCTCCCTTCCAGGGACTGAAGCTTTCTTT.

The chain employs TRBV27 and TRBJ1-2; no clear D. Germline V gene sequence: CDR1 MNHEY, CDR2 SMNVEV (reference sequence). Trimming took 3 bases from V and 3 from J, leaving 8 bases between them. The CDR3 has 13 amino acids. CDR3 loop: CASSLREDYGYTF. The CDR3 DNA follows: TGTGCCAGCAGTTTGAGGGAGGACTATGGCTACACCTTC.

This clone was recorded once. This sequence joins TRBV27 and TRBJ2-7; maybe TRBD2 (6 bases). With 4 bases removed from V and 3 bases from J, the gap between germline ends came to 16 bases. The germline V gene has CDR1 MNHEY and CDR2 SMNVEV (reference sequence). This CDR3 is 15 amino acids long. DNA for the CDR3: TGTGCCAGCAGTTCTACCGGGACTCTGCACTACGAGCAGTACTTC. Translating it yields CASSSTGTLHYEQYF.

V usage is TRBV7-3 and J usage is TRBJ2-5, with 7 bases matching TRBD2. J lost 2 bases, V lost 10 bases, and 10 bases had no gene match. CDR1 and CDR2 (germline): SGHTA, FQGTGA. The CDR3 contains 14 residues. CDR3 sequence reads: CATSLTAGQETQYF. In DNA form, the CDR3 reads TGTGCCACCTCGCTGACAGCGGGGCAAGAGACCCAGTACTTC.

The chain combines TRBV6-5 with TRBJ2-7; 10 positions match TRBD2. The CDR3 contains 14 residues. J gave up 6 bases and V 2 bases, and 4 bases lay outside the gene matches. Germline loops: CDR1 MNHEY, CDR2 SVGAGI. Here the CDR3 reads CASSYERGGFEQYF. In DNA, the CDR3 is TGTGCCAGCAGTTACGAGCGGGGGGGCTTCGAGCAGTACTTC.

V usage is TRBV5-4 and J usage is TRBJ1-3; TRBD1 might be the D (5 bases). V was trimmed by 3 bases and J by 0 bases, leaving 7 bases between them. Germline assignment: CDR1 SGHNT and CDR2 YYREEE (reference sequence). CDR3 length: 14 amino acids. In DNA, the CDR3 is TGTGCCAGCAGCTGGGACGCCTCTGGAAACACCATATATTTT. Amino acid sequence: CASSWDASGNTIYF.

This chain connects TRBV5-1 to TRBJ2-1; no definite D call. In germline, CDR1 is SGHRS, CDR2 YFSETQ. V lost 0 bases, J lost 9 bases, and 7 bases lay in between. The CDR3 has 12 residues. This chain's CDR3 is CASSLEGGEQFF. The CDR3 coding sequence is TGCGCCAGCAGCTTGGAGGGTGGTGAGCAGTTCTTC.

This clone was observed a single time. The chain couples TRBV29-1 to TRBJ2-3; D ambiguous. The CDR3 is made up of 14 amino acids. The V gene lost 4 bases and the J gene lost 2 bases, with 13 bases spanning the gap. Per germline, CDR1 SQVTM and CDR2 ANQGSEA. CDR3 nucleotides: TGCAGCGTTGGACATCCCATACTCACAGATACGCAGTATTTT. Protein product: CSVGHPILTDTQYF.